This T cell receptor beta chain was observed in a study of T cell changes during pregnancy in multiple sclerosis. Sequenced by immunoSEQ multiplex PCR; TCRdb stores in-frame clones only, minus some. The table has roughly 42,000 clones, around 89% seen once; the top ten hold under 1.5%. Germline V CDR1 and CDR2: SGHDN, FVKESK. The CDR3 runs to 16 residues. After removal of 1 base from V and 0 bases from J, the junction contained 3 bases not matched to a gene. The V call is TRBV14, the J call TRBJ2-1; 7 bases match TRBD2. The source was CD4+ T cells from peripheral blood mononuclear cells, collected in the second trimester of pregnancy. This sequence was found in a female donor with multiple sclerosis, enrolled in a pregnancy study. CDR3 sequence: CASSQGAGVSYNEQFF. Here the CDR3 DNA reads TGTGCCAGCAGCCAAGGGGCGGGAGTCTCCTACAATGAGCAGTTCTTC. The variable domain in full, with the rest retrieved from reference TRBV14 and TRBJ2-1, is EAGVTQFPSHSVIEKGQTVTLRCDPISGHDNLYWYRRVMGKEIKFLLHFVKESKQDESGMPNNRFLAERTGGTYSTLKVQPAELEDSGVYFCASSQGAGVSYNEQFFGPGTRLTVL.